This entry describes one TCR beta chain. Its antigen remains unknown. Germline CDR1 reads SNHLY; CDR2 reads FYNNEI. J was trimmed by 2 bases and V by 5 bases; bases with no gene match: 6. The CDR3 sequence is 15 residues long. The library came from three nested PCR rounds adapted from ARM-PCR protocols. TCRdb redid the calling of the multiplex PCR reads with MiXCR, one entry per CDR3 protein. The table records about 43,000 distinct CDR3 sequences, 60% of them present only once. This entry comes from a study of tumor and adjacent non-tumor tissue in lung cancer. Points from the study as a whole: Tumor tissue had significantly higher TCR diversity than normal lung. In normal lung, the top 100 clones were significantly more dominant than in tumor.

This sample's RNA came from whole unsorted tissue. The normal lung tissue was taken more than 3 cm from the tumor edge. Sequenced material: distant non-tumor lung tissue. The sequence was obtained from a man aged 45-60 years with non-small cell lung cancer. This chain joins TRBV2 and TRBJ2-7, with 10 bases that match TRBD1. CDR3: CASSPPGQGTYEQYF. The CDR3 bases are TGTGCCAGCAGTCCGCCGGGACAGGGGACCTACGAGCAGTACTTC.